The count of the clone carrying this T cell receptor (beta chain) is one. The data stem from a study of blood T cell repertoires in COVID-19. For the study at large: The analysed material was cDNA or gDNA that came from T cells, B-cell-depleted T cells, or PBMCs.

The germline V gene has CDR1 MNHEY and CDR2 SVGAGI. V was trimmed by 0 bases and J by 3 bases, leaving 12 bases between them. The CDR3 has 15 amino acids. Study processing details: From reference gene primer amplification, estimates of nucleated cell counts were derived. The table came from immunoSEQ multiplex PCR; TCRdb's copy has only in-frame clones and leaves some out. The DNA was the basis for D and trimming; V, J and clone size are from that table. This table has hundreds of thousands of clones, around 84% appearing once. The receptor was isolated from a man between 65 and 85 years old with acute or convalescent COVID-19. Sequencing was carried out using peripheral blood. This chain joins TRBV6-5 and TRBJ2-7; D is uncertain. The CDR3 reads CASSYSRQPSYEQYF. The CDR3 coding sequence is TGTGCCAGCAGTTACTCGCGGCAGCCGAGCTACGAGCAGTACTTC.